This T cell receptor beta chain appears in the sequencing data of a study of blood T cells in healthy people across ages (dated by TCRdb to about 2015). For context, the study as a whole: In model experiments, roughly one uniquely barcoded TCR beta cDNA molecule per two T cells was captured by template switching. To track age-related changes in TCR beta repertoire diversity, the study relied on deep sequencing normalized with unique cDNA molecular identifiers. Four age groups were formed from the donors: young (average 16 years), middle-aged (approximately 39), aged (62) and long-lived (about 80). Using the same blood draw, the study looked at two additional independent replicas of 1 million unique cDNA reads for two donors, one aged 18 to 30 and the other aged 80 or older. What the work shows at the level of the full study, not this receptor alone: The long-lived group showed more naive CD4+ T cells, fewer expanded clones and increased TCR diversity than the aged group, suggesting age selection. As age increased, observed TCR beta diversity per million T cells dropped in a roughly linear way, and a significant reduction was already evident by age 40. The percentage of naive T cells measured by flow cytometry correlated strongly with observed TCR beta diversity. Estimates of total diversity based on one million sequenced T cells were considered lower bounds and underestimates. Donor CMV infection status was unknown, potentially confounding age-related changes in expanded clonotypes. Conclusive comparison of naive and antigen-experienced compartments was prevented by the profiling of bulk unsorted PBMCs.

Systemically healthy Caucasian individuals from Russia, over 30 in total and aged roughly 6 to 100 years, were included as donors. Each donor gave around 9.9 milliliters of peripheral blood, collected into EDTA-treated Vacutainer tubes. Ficoll-Paque density-gradient centrifugation was used to isolate PBMCs, with at least 6.5 million per sample. Total RNA, at least 6 micrograms per sample, was extracted from PBMCs with Trizol reagent. For every donor, an aliquot of PBMCs went through flow cytometry to measure the percentages of naive CD45RAhigh/CD27high T cells. The library was obtained by 5' RACE. The instrument was an Illumina HiSeq 2500. A second PCR of 7 to 11 cycles was performed with a sample-barcoded 5' primer and a J-beta primer mix. A unique molecular identifier was introduced onto each TCR beta cDNA molecule by a template-switch 5' adaptor carrying 12 random nucleotides. Each sample yielded at least 2.5 million CDR3-containing paired-end reads. All of the RNA was converted into first-strand cDNA using the Mint cDNA synthesis kit, with a TRBC-specific oligonucleotide serving as the primer. All cDNA was treated with uracil-DNA glycosylase and then went through a first 18-cycle PCR with the universal primers M1SS and BC2_uni_R. Concerning the study's data processing: For normalization, 1 million high-quality reads were randomly selected from each sample, with every read carrying a distinct molecular identifier. Reads with shared molecular identifiers were discarded instead of being binned into consensus sequences. CDR3 identification, clonotype clustering and error correction used MiTCR with a Q25 quality threshold and the strictest error-elimination algorithm. Lower-bound total TCR beta diversity was estimated with a nonparametric unseen species model using Euler transformation. TCRdb itself trimmed the public reads at Q25 with fastp, ran MiXCR and retained productive beta chains. All rows with the same CDR3 protein become a single entry with the most common DNA and genes. The V and J calls were not made by the authors but by TCRdb's processing. This sample lists about 930,000 distinct CDR3 sequences; about 29% were detected once. The ten most abundant clones make up more than 8.5% of the sample.

A note on this clonotype: The clone's antigen remains unknown. Base qualities are not at hand, and no much larger clone is one base apart.

The data were also submitted as part of a second study, on T cells of mothers and their children. The second study also describes: Donors were nine systemically healthy Caucasian individuals: three mothers and their six children. cDNA synthesis used all of the extracted RNA, with around 1.4 ug of RNA in each 15 ul reaction. In the second PCR, sample barcodes and 2-4 random nucleotides were introduced via the M1S primer. More than 9 million TCR beta CDR3 reads were obtained from each mother, and about 3 million reads were obtained from each child. Thymic selection similarly shapes TCR recombination output in related and unrelated pairs, with minor effect from inherited differences. Normalized repertoire overlap in related mother-child pairs was always slightly higher than in unrelated mother-child pairs, but the difference was never significant. Persistent microchimeric T cell clones were not detected, at a sensitivity of 85 to 100 clones per million clonotypes. In the study, deep NGS was used to compare the TCR beta repertoires of mothers and children, and features distinguishing related mother-child pairs from unrelated individuals were sought. On average, the children were 11 +/- 4 years old, while the mothers were 40 +/- 4 years old. After adapters were ligated using NEBNext reagents, the libraries underwent 100+100 nt paired-end sequencing on an Illumina HiSeq 2000. To prevent cross-contamination, the mother and child libraries were prepared one month apart and sequenced in separate runs. For each donor, between about 500,000 and 2,200,000 distinct TCR beta clonotypes were identified. Naive TCR beta clonotypes were estimated from low-frequency clonotypes matched to each donor's FACS-determined naive share, without sorting.

Source material: blood. This TCR derives from a woman aged 40-49 years in good health.

The bases are TGTGCCATCAGGGGGGACAGCAGAACCTACGAGCAGTACTTC. This sequence encodes CAIRGDSRTYEQYF. The chain couples TRBV10-3 to TRBJ2-7, with TRBD1 identical over 7 junction bases. Trimming takes 6 bases off V and 2 bases off J; junction bases not matched to a gene: 7. Sequences ENHRY (CDR1) and SYGVKD (CDR2) are obtained from the germline V gene. The CDR3 sequence holds 14 residues, the cysteine and phenylalanine included. Only CDR3 DNA is held: 42 bases, read in frame from base 1.